This entry is about one TCR beta chain. This specimen belongs to a study of blood T cell repertoires in COVID-19. Study details: T cells, B-cell-depleted T cells, or PBMCs provided the cDNA or gDNA that served as material.

The protocol was immunoSEQ multiplex PCR, while the TCRdb copy is restricted to in-frame clones and leaves out a portion. The sample lists around 120,000 clones; 80% to 90% were seen once. CDR1 is SGHRS, CDR2 YFSETQ, per germline. The CDR3 contains 17 residues. V gave up 4 bases and J gave up 0 bases; unmatched junction bases: 9. The genes are TRBV5-1 and TRBJ2-1, with 8 bases aligning to TRBD2. Sequenced sample: peripheral blood. The TCR comes from a man in his 70s who had recovered from COVID-19. This chain's CDR3 is CASSPARGGLSYNEQFF. CDR3 bases: TGCGCCAGCAGCCCAGCCCGGGGGGGGCTCTCCTACAATGAGCAGTTCTTC.